The 4 T cell receptor beta chains below come from one sample, sequenced in a study of cytomegalovirus exposure and HLA in healthy donors. The PCR used 60 Vbeta and 13 Jbeta primers. The method was immunoSEQ multiplex PCR; TCRdb's version includes in-frame clones alone and lacks a portion of them. The data hold around 150,000 clones, with under 80% observed a single time. The source material was PBMCs. These TCRs come from a male donor in good health and CMV-seronegative.

The rearrangement links TRBV30 to TRBJ2-7, with 8 bases that match TRBD2. The CDR3 spans 15 residues. Germline-derived CDR1 and CDR2 are GTSNPN and SVGIG (reference sequence). V dropped 0 bases and J dropped 4; count of bases not matched to a gene: 8. CDR3 loop: CAWSVRAGVVYEQYF. CDR3 coding DNA: TGTGCCTGGAGTGTACGAGCGGGAGTAGTTTACGAGCAGTACTTC.

V and J are TRBV11-2 and TRBJ2-6; a weak D match, TRBD2 (6 bases). Per germline, CDR1 SGHAT and CDR2 FQNNGV. This CDR3 is built from 16 residues. The V end was cut by 1 base, the J end by 3 bases, with 10 bases between. The DNA for the CDR3 is TGTGCCAGCAGCTTAGGGGCGGGGTTTGGGGCCAACGTCCTGACTTTC. Protein product: CASSLGAGFGANVLTF.

The J gene is TRBJ1-4, the V gene TRBV5-6; the D is unclear. The CDR3 spans 12 residues. Germline lookup yields CDR1 SGHDT and CDR2 YYEEEE. Trimming removed 4 bases at V and 8 bases at J, with 9 bases between. This CDR3 reads CASSLSREKLFF. The CDR3 coding sequence is TGTGCCAGCAGCCTGTCCAGGGAAAAACTGTTTTTT.

J is TRBJ1-3 and V is TRBV25-1; 7 nucleotides match TRBD1. The trim removed 2 bases at V and 0 bases at J, leaving 7 bases unmatched. The CDR3 contains 17 residues. Germline V lookup: CDR1 MGHDK, CDR2 SYGVNS. CDR3 loop: CASSEHQGVPSGNTIYF. The CDR3 DNA reads as TGTGCCAGCAGTGAACACCAGGGGGTCCCCTCTGGAAACACCATATATTTT.